Listed below are T cell receptor beta chains from one sample, sequenced in a study of blood T cell repertoires in COVID-19. This table comes from immunoSEQ multiplex PCR, and its TCRdb copy is limited to in-frame clones, with some not included. The data contain under 350,000 clones, roughly 90% of them seen just once; the ten biggest clones take up 2% to 3%. The sequenced sample was PBMCs or T cells enriched from blood (not recorded which). These receptors all stem from a man in his 60s who had recovered from COVID-19. Both conserved end residues are part of each CDR3. Size is stated for part of the rows, as once, few or many counts, or as a class when the clone is expanded.

V gene: TRBV19
clone size: NA
CDR3 length: 14
CDR3 protein: CASREGSPNSPLHF

V gene: TRBV13
clone size: NA
CDR3 length: 13
CDR3 protein: CASAQGWNSPLHF

V gene: TRBV5-4
clone size: few
CDR3 length: 15
CDR3 protein: CASSLGRGGNEKLFF

V gene: TRBV5-5
clone size: NA
CDR3 length: 15
CDR3 protein: CASSLIGLQNTEAFF

V gene: TRBV5-1
clone size: NA
CDR3 length: 13
CDR3 protein: CASSSAAYNEQFF

V gene: TRBV7-3
clone size: NA
CDR3 length: 15
CDR3 protein: CASSQSASGYNEQFF

V gene: TRBV5-1
clone size: NA
CDR3 length: 14
CDR3 protein: CASSSTGDLLGQYF

V gene: TRBV2
clone size: NA
CDR3 length: 15
CDR3 protein: CASSDEHSGAGELFF

V gene: TRBV11-2
clone size: NA
CDR3 length: 16
CDR3 protein: CASRTYTSGRYNEQFF

V gene: TRBV6-5
clone size: NA
CDR3 length: 16
CDR3 protein: CASSYGDRDSGNTIYF

V gene: TRBV18
clone size: many
CDR3 length: 15
CDR3 protein: CASSETGGRDSPLHF

V gene: TRBV11-3
clone size: NA
CDR3 length: 15
CDR3 protein: CASSPRTFIGNTIYF

V gene: TRBV7-2
clone size: once
CDR3 length: 14
CDR3 protein: CASSPKAGSYEQYF

V gene: TRBV4-3
clone size: NA
CDR3 length: 13
CDR3 protein: CASSYDRNTEAFF

V gene: TRBV9
clone size: NA
CDR3 length: 15
CDR3 protein: CASSPWGADYNEQFF

V gene: TRBV29-1
clone size: NA
CDR3 length: 18
CDR3 protein: CSVEGETGAILPNTEAFF

V gene: TRBV7-2
clone size: NA
CDR3 length: 15
CDR3 protein: CASSTPGLPYNEQFF

V gene: TRBV5-1
clone size: NA
CDR3 length: 14
CDR3 protein: CASSLDGGAGSYTF

V gene: TRBV7-9
clone size: NA
CDR3 length: 11
CDR3 protein: CASGLGLEQYF

V gene: TRBV30
clone size: NA
CDR3 length: 15
CDR3 protein: CAWSGYSSSYNEQFF

V gene: TRBV7-2
clone size: NA
CDR3 length: 16
CDR3 protein: CASSLEGTGSYNEQFF

V gene: TRBV5-4
clone size: NA
CDR3 length: 14
CDR3 protein: CASSRDRVNYGYTF

V gene: TRBV30
clone size: NA
CDR3 length: 13
CDR3 protein: CAWRVPGTGELFF

V gene: TRBV7-6
clone size: NA
CDR3 length: 14
CDR3 protein: CASSLGAANYGYTF

V gene: TRBV27
clone size: NA
CDR3 length: 16
CDR3 protein: CASSYLTVANTGELFF

V gene: TRBV6-6
clone size: NA
CDR3 length: 13
CDR3 protein: CASTGRGSYEQYF

V gene: TRBV10-1
clone size: NA
CDR3 length: 15
CDR3 protein: CASSDLAGELDTQYF

V gene: TRBV4-1
clone size: NA
CDR3 length: 15
CDR3 protein: CASSQAPGAYNEQFF

V gene: TRBV7-3
clone size: NA
CDR3 length: 15
CDR3 protein: CASSSQQGPPHEQYF

V gene: TRBV7-9
clone size: NA
CDR3 length: 14
CDR3 protein: CASSEGGFLETQYF

V gene: TRBV6-2/TRBV6-3
clone size: NA
CDR3 length: 15
CDR3 protein: CASSYSGVSTDTQYF

V gene: TRBV10-3
clone size: NA
CDR3 length: 15
CDR3 protein: CAIMVSGTGVYEQYF

V gene: TRBV4-3
clone size: NA
CDR3 length: 17
CDR3 protein: CASSQLSGTIAYNEQFF

V gene: TRBV15
clone size: NA
CDR3 length: 17
CDR3 protein: CATSPHAGLAASDEQFF

V gene: TRBV4-1
clone size: NA
CDR3 length: 15
CDR3 protein: CASSQGQATGYGYTF